The present TCR beta chain was sequenced within a study of PD-1 blockade in classical Hodgkin lymphoma. The time point: cycle 4 day 1 (C4D1), after 6 weeks of nivolumab. All patients experienced relapse after autologous stem cell transplantation, and brentuximab vedotin exposure was variable. This clone showed up just a few times. Clones were sequenced by immunoSEQ multiplex PCR, and TCRdb holds only the in-frame ones, with some missing. The data contain roughly 41,000 clones, 55% to 70% of them singletons. The CDR3 is 12 residues long. V shed 1 base and J shed 9 bases, with 7 bases lying between them. Germline V gene sequence: CDR1 SEHNR, CDR2 FQNEAQ (reference sequence).

This TCR came from a human donor with classical Hodgkin lymphoma. Sample: peripheral blood mononuclear cells (PBMCs), taken before the fourth cycle of nivolumab. V usage is TRBV7-9 and J usage is TRBJ2-1; maybe TRBD2 (5 bases). The chain's CDR3 is CASSLGSAEQFF. In nucleotides, the CDR3 is TGTGCCAGCAGCTTAGGTAGCGCTGAGCAGTTCTTC.